This is a list of T cell receptor beta chains from one sample in a study of T cell changes during pregnancy in multiple sclerosis. Sequencing was performed with immunoSEQ multiplex PCR; in TCRdb, only in-frame clones are kept and a portion is missing. The data show about 97,000 clones, over 75% seen once. The input for sequencing was peripheral blood, taken in the second trimester of pregnancy. The receptors stem from a female donor in good health, enrolled as a control in a pregnancy study. The CDR3 runs from the conserved cysteine through the conserved F or W. D genes are given only for firm matches. For some rows the clone size is stated as once, few or many, or as a class when expanded; others skip it.

clone_size: NA; j_call: TRBJ1-4; d_call: TRBD1; v_call: TRBV18; cdr3_aa: CASSPQGQGISNRREKLFF; cdr3_nt: TGTGCCAGCTCACCACAGGGACAGGGGATTTCGAATCGCCGTGAAAAACTGTTTTTT
clone_size: NA; j_call: TRBJ1-1; d_call: NA; v_call: TRBV6-1; cdr3_aa: CASSDPWGLGTRDTEAFF; cdr3_nt: TGTGCCAGCAGTGACCCGTGGGGACTTGGGACTCGGGACACTGAAGCTTTCTTT
clone_size: NA; j_call: TRBJ2-7; d_call: NA; v_call: TRBV18; cdr3_aa: CASSPRQAYEQYF; cdr3_nt: TGTGCCAGCTCACCACGACAGGCCTACGAGCAGTACTTC
clone_size: NA; j_call: TRBJ1-2; d_call: NA; v_call: TRBV7-9; cdr3_aa: CASSADRNF; cdr3_nt: TGTGCCAGCAGCGCGGACAGAAACTTC
clone_size: NA; j_call: TRBJ2-2; d_call: TRBD2; v_call: TRBV4-2; cdr3_aa: CASSPILTGTSGGPGELFF; cdr3_nt: TGTGCCAGCAGCCCCATATTGACTGGGACTAGCGGGGGGCCCGGGGAGCTGTTTTTT
clone_size: NA; j_call: TRBJ2-5; d_call: NA; v_call: TRBV18; cdr3_aa: CASSPRQNLQETQYF; cdr3_nt: TGTGCCAGCTCACCACGACAGAACCTCCAAGAGACCCAGTACTTC
clone_size: NA; j_call: TRBJ1-5; d_call: NA; v_call: TRBV2; cdr3_aa: CASSVAGKYGPQHF; cdr3_nt: TGTGCCAGCAGTGTGGCCGGGAAGTACGGGCCCCAGCATTTT
clone_size: NA; j_call: TRBJ1-4; d_call: NA; v_call: TRBV9; cdr3_aa: CASSPGEGVTSNEKLFF; cdr3_nt: TGTGCCAGCAGCCCCGGCGAGGGGGTGACGTCTAATGAAAAACTGTTTTTT
clone_size: NA; j_call: TRBJ2-7; d_call: TRBD2; v_call: TRBV5-1; cdr3_aa: CASSLEGRAREQYF; cdr3_nt: TGCGCCAGCAGCTTGGAGGGGAGGGCTCGGGAGCAGTACTTC
clone_size: once; j_call: TRBJ2-1; d_call: TRBD2; v_call: TRBV27; cdr3_aa: CASSFGLAGGVSYNEQFF; cdr3_nt: TGTGCCAGCAGTTTCGGCCTAGCGGGGGGGGTATCCTACAATGAGCAGTTCTTC
clone_size: NA; j_call: TRBJ1-2; d_call: TRBD1; v_call: TRBV28; cdr3_aa: CASGRGTGYTF; cdr3_nt: TGTGCCAGCGGCAGGGGGACAGGCTACACCTTC